This is a list of T cell receptor beta chains from one sample in a study of blood T cell repertoires in COVID-19. The assay was immunoSEQ multiplex PCR, and TCRdb's table has in-frame clones only and misses some. The data contain under 150,000 clones, around 78% of them seen just once; the ten biggest clones take up roughly 4.7%. Sequenced input: peripheral blood. Every receptor here comes from a woman aged 80 or older with active or convalescent COVID-19. Each CDR3 is given with its conserved first and last residue. The order of the fields is V gene, CDR3 protein.

>TRBV5-6
CASSLRVDFLGTYHEQYF
>TRBV7-2
CASSQSVNSPLHF
>TRBV30
CAWSSSGYNEQFF
>TRBV19
CASRSGGPTDTQYF
>TRBV12-3/TRBV12-4
CASRDSNQPQHF
>TRBV4-3
CASSQDRNQPQHF
>TRBV2
CASSRTTGPVGPQHF
>TRBV12-3/TRBV12-4
CASNAAGLYGYTF
>TRBV19
CASSIGQGETQYF
>TRBV6-5
CASSPRQGAREKLFF
>TRBV5-1
CASSIGTSGIYEQYF
>TRBV5-4
CASSLNSEETQYF
>TRBV29-1
CSVEDGPGSEKLFF
>TRBV5-4
CASSSRTKTDTQYF
>TRBV21-1
CASSKVDRPYEQYF
>TRBV25-1
CASSRGLGYGYTF
>TRBV9
CASSTQGDSYNEQFF
>TRBV11-2
CASSFFPGIQETQYF
>TRBV30
CAWSFFVGFGTPSSYEQYF
>TRBV5-6
CASSTRTSGGPDQETQYF
>TRBV19
CASSEGPRSGELFF
>TRBV24-1
CATSVADTQYF
>TRBV5-4
CASSLDGTSSYEQYF
>TRBV3-1/TRBV3-2
CASSQFGSRGEQYF
>TRBV9
CASSTGTGPGYTF
>TRBV27
CASRSWGPSEETQYF
>TRBV27
CASSGTVPYNEQFF
>TRBV5-6
CASSLLGQGDYGYTF
>TRBV11-3
CASSSYRGERRHQPQHF
>TRBV7-8
CASSPGRGNTEAFF
>TRBV2
CASSVRQNQYNEQFF
>TRBV2
CASRDGTVAKNIQYF
>TRBV9
CASSYRDRASSGHGYTF
>TRBV28
CASRRTGGPGNQPQHF
>TRBV5-1
CASSLSLAGGQETQYF
>TRBV5-4
CASSSGAGGPNTQYF
>TRBV4-1
CASSQNDRASQPQHF
>TRBV2
CASSPRLVIEGEQFF
>TRBV3-1/TRBV3-2
CASSQGLAGDLDTQYF
>TRBV10-3
CAISGRTLGYTF
>TRBV19
CASTQGRGNTEAFF
>TRBV28
CASSPMNRLAGAHEQYF
>TRBV5-1
CASSLRGRGAPGQETQYF
>TRBV25-1
CASSEFSGREAFF
>TRBV21-1
CASSTSSYNEQFF
>TRBV2
CASKDRGSSNQPQHF
>TRBV11-3
CASSSGQRDYTF
>TRBV7-3
CASSQQGADTQYF
>TRBV2
CASSLDSIKTGTEAFF
>TRBV6-6
CASSYSQGSGNTIYF
>TRBV6-5
CASTKSGTGTGELFF
>TRBV7-2
CASSADRGASYEQYF
>TRBV6-6
CASSYAGMETEAFF
>TRBV12-2
CASRPTLTEKNATNEKLFF
>TRBV2
CASSGTGGLDGYTF
>TRBV7-2
CASSRQGASEAFF
>TRBV18
CASARDSGNTIYF
>TRBV28
CASSPPRPNEQFF
>TRBV19
CASMLGENTGELFF